These T cell receptor beta chains were read from a single sample in a study of T cell repertoires in cytomegalovirus infection. MiXCR, run by TCRdb on the reads, gives a single entry per CDR3 protein. The table shows approximately 110,000 distinct CDR3 sequences, with over 25% occurring only once. Their recognized antigens are unknown. The sample here was CD8+ T cells from cultured PBMCs, taken from culture after CMV antigen stimulation. The source of these receptors is a human donor in good health (CMV status not recorded). Some clones in this sample may be carry-over from other donors' samples. Both conserved end residues are part of each CDR3. The D gene is left open where the match is weak. For some rows the clone size is stated as once, few or many, or as a class when expanded; others skip it.

size	V	J	D	DNA	CDR3
.	TRBV25-1	TRBJ2-5	.	TGTGCCAGCAGTGAATACCCGGTGGGGGGTAGAGAGACCCAGTACTTC	CASSEYPVGGRETQYF
.	TRBV11-2	TRBJ2-3	TRBD2	TGTGCCAGCAGCTTAATAGCGGGGGGGGGAGATACGCAGTATTTT	CASSLIAGGGDTQYF
few	TRBV7-8	TRBJ1-1	.	TGTGCCAGCAGCTTATTAGTAGTGGGGGCGCATGGCACTGAAGCTTTCTTT	CASSLLVVGAHGTEAFF
few	TRBV4-1	TRBJ2-1	TRBD2	TGCGCCAGCAGCTCTCCCGGACTAGCGGGCTACAATGAGCAGTTCTTC	CASSSPGLAGYNEQFF
.	TRBV5-5	TRBJ2-1	.	TGTGCCAGCAGCTTGGTTGGGGGCTCCTACAATGAGCAGTTCTTC	CASSLVGGSYNEQFF
.	TRBV23-1	TRBJ2-1	.	TGCGCCGCCGGGGCCTACAATGAGCAGTTCTTC	CAAGAYNEQFF
.	TRBV7-9	TRBJ2-1	.	TGTGCCAGCAGCTTAGCAATGGCAGGGGTCAATGAGCAGTTCTTC	CASSLAMAGVNEQFF
few	TRBV6-4	TRBJ1-2	.	TGTGCCAGCAGTGAGGAGACAGCGTCCTATGGCTACACCTTC	CASSEETASYGYTF
few	TRBV5-1	TRBJ2-1	.	TGCGCCAGCAGCTCGGGGACCGTAGGCGATGAGCAGTTCTTC	CASSSGTVGDEQFF
.	TRBV10-3	TRBJ1-5	TRBD1	TGTGCCACCCGAACAGGGGAAGGCCAGCAGCCCCAGCATTTT	CATRTGEGQQPQHF
.	TRBV5-1	TRBJ2-7	TRBD1	TGCGCCAGCAGCGTCGAACCCTCGGGACAGGGGATCAGGGAGCAGTACTTC	CASSVEPSGQGIREQYF
.	TRBV27	TRBJ1-2	.	TGTGCCAGCAGTGCGGTGGGACTCCTGACAGGCTACACCTTC	CASSAVGLLTGYTF
.	TRBV7-4	TRBJ2-3	.	TGTGCCAGCAGCGGAGCAGGTAGCACAGATACGCAGTATTTT	CASSGAGSTDTQYF
.	TRBV19	TRBJ1-2	.	TGTGCCAGTAGTATAGGGGAGGGAGATGGCTACACCTTC	CASSIGEGDGYTF
.	TRBV6-1	TRBJ2-7	.	TGTGCCAGCAGTGATTCCGGGCTTTTGGGTAACGCCTACGAGCAGTACTTC	CASSDSGLLGNAYEQYF
few	TRBV5-1	TRBJ2-1	TRBD1	TGCGCCAGTACCTTGACAGGGGGATACAATGAGCAGTTCTTC	CASTLTGGYNEQFF
many	TRBV11-1	TRBJ2-2	.	TGTGCCAGCAGCTTAGGGCAGGGCTCCGGAGGGGAAACCGGGGAGCTGTTTTTT	CASSLGQGSGGETGELFF
.	TRBV12-3/TRBV12-4	TRBJ2-5	TRBD1	TGTGCCAGCAGTTTTACACCGGACAGGGGTCAAGAGACCCAGTACTTC	CASSFTPDRGQETQYF
few	TRBV28	TRBJ2-1	TRBD2	TGTGCCAGCAGTTTGTTAGCGGGGGGCCTCAATGAGCAGTTCTTC	CASSLLAGGLNEQFF
few	TRBV7-9	TRBJ2-7	TRBD1	TGTGCCAGCAGCTCCGGGGTGGGGACAGGGGGTTACGAGCAGTACTTC	CASSSGVGTGGYEQYF
many	TRBV2	TRBJ2-7	TRBD1	TGTGCCGGCGGACAGGGATCCCACGAGCAGTACTTC	CAGGQGSHEQYF
few	TRBV12-3/TRBV12-4	TRBJ1-5	TRBD1	TGTGCCAGCAACTTGGACAGGGGGGCTCATCAGCCCCAGCATTTT	CASNLDRGAHQPQHF
many	TRBV29-1	TRBJ1-1	TRBD1	TGCAGTGGGGAGGGGGCAGATACTGAAGCTTTCTTT	CSGEGADTEAFF
few	TRBV6-5	TRBJ2-5	.	TGTGCCAGCAGTTACTCGAGTCAGGGTGTGAGAGAGACCCAGTACTTC	CASSYSSQGVRETQYF
few	TRBV4-3	TRBJ1-1	.	TGCGCCAGCAGCCACGCGAACACTGAAGCTTTCTTT	CASSHANTEAFF
few	TRBV12-3/TRBV12-4	TRBJ2-2	TRBD2	TGTGCCAGCAGCGCGACTAGCGGGGGGGCCGGCACCGGGGAGCTGTTTTTT	CASSATSGGAGTGELFF
.	TRBV6-8	TRBJ2-7	TRBD2	TGTGCCAGCAGCCTAGCGGGGGGGAAATACGAGCAGTACTTC	CASSLAGGKYEQYF
many	TRBV12-3/TRBV12-4	TRBJ2-1	.	TGTGCCAGCAGTTTCGGGCATGAGCAGTTCTTC	CASSFGHEQFF
.	TRBV7-3	TRBJ2-4	.	TGTGCCAGCAGCTCCGGGACTGGGGGGGCCAAAAACATTCAGTACTTC	CASSSGTGGAKNIQYF
few	TRBV6-6	TRBJ2-3	.	TGTGCCAGCAGTTACTCGATTTTGGGTAGAGGCACAGATACGCAGTATTTT	CASSYSILGRGTDTQYF
many	TRBV19	TRBJ1-2	TRBD1	TGTGCCAGTAGTACCCCGACAGGGGGCTACTATGGCTACACCTTC	CASSTPTGGYYGYTF
.	TRBV7-8	TRBJ1-3	.	TGTGCCAGCAGCTTAGGGGCTAGGCACGGAACATCTGGAAACACCATATATTTT	CASSLGARHGTSGNTIYF
.	TRBV7-8	TRBJ2-5	.	TGTGCCAGCAGCTTAGTCCCGGCCCTGGGGTGTACCCAGTACTTC	CASSLVPALGCTQYF
.	TRBV15	TRBJ1-3	.	TGTGCCACCAGCAGACCGTATCCTGGGGAATCTGGAAACACCATATATTTT	CATSRPYPGESGNTIYF
.	TRBV28	TRBJ2-3	.	TGTGCCAGCAGTTTACCCCCCGCGGGCGGAAGCACAGATACGCAGTATTTT	CASSLPPAGGSTDTQYF
few	TRBV4-1	TRBJ2-5	TRBD2	TGCGCCAGCAGCCAAAGCGGGGGTCGCACGGAGACCCAGTACTTC	CASSQSGGRTETQYF
few	TRBV7-6	TRBJ2-3	TRBD2	TGTGCCAGCAACGCGGGGGGCCTGACAGATACGCAGTATTTT	CASNAGGLTDTQYF
few	TRBV2	TRBJ2-2	.	TGTGCCAGCAGTGAACCAGCGAACACCGGGGAGCTGTTTTTT	CASSEPANTGELFF
.	TRBV11-2	TRBJ2-7	.	TGTGCCAGCAGCTTAGATGAGGCGATAAAAGGCTACGAGCAGTACTTC	CASSLDEAIKGYEQYF
.	TRBV6-6	TRBJ2-1	TRBD1	TGTGCCAGCAGTCCGAACGCAGCCGGGACAGGGGGGGACAATGAGCAGTTCTTC	CASSPNAAGTGGDNEQFF
few	TRBV12-2	TRBJ1-4	.	TGTGCAAGTCGCTTAGTTAAAAAACTGTTTTTT	CASRLVKKLFF